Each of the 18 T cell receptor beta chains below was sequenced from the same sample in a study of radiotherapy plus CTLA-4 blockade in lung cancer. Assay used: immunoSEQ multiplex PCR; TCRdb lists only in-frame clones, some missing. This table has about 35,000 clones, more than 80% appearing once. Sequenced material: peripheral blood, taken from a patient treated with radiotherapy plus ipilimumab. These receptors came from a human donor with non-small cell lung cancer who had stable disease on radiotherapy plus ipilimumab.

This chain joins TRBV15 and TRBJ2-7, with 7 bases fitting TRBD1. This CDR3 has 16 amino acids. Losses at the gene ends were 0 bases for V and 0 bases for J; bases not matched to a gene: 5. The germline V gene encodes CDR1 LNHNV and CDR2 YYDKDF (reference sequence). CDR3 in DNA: TGTGCCACCAGCAGAGATCCGGACAGGTACTCCTACGAGCAGTACTTC. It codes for CATSRDPDRYSYEQYF. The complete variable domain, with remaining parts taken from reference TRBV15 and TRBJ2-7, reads DAMVIQNPRYQVTQFGKPVTLSCSQTLNHNVMYWYQQKSSQAPKLLFHYYDKDFNNEADTPDNFQSRRPNTSFCFLDIRSPGLGDTAMYLCATSRDPDRYSYEQYFGPGTRLTVT.

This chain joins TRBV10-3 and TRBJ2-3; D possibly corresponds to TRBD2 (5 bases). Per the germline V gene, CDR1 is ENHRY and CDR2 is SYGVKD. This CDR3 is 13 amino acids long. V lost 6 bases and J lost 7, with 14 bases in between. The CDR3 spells CAIRTEDGNTQYF. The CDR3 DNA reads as TGTGCCATCAGGACTGAAGACGGGAATACGCAGTATTTT.

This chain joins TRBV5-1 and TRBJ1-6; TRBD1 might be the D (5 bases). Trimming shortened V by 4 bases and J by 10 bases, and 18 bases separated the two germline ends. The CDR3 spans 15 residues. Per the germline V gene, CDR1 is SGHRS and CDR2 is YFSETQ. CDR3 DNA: TGCGCCAGCAGCCTCGAGGAGGGGAGTGGGTCACCCCTCCACTTT. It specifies CASSLEEGSGSPLHF.

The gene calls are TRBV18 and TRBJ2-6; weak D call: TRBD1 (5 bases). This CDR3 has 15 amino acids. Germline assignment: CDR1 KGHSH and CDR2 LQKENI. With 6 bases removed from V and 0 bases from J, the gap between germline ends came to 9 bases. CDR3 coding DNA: TGTGCCAGCTCCGACAGTTACTCTGGGGCCAACGTCCTGACTTTC. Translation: CASSDSYSGANVLTF.

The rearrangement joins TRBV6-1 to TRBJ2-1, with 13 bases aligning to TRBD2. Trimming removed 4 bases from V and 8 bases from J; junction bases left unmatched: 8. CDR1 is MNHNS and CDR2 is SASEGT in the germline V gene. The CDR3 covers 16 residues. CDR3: CASSGRTSGRGDEQFF. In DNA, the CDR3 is TGTGCCAGCAGTGGACGGACTAGCGGGAGAGGTGATGAGCAGTTCTTC.

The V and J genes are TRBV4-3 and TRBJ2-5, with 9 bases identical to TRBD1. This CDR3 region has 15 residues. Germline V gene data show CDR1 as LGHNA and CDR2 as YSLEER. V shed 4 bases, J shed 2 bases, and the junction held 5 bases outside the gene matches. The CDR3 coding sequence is TGCGCCAGCAGCCCGGGGACAGGGACACAAGAGACCCAGTACTTC. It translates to CASSPGTGTQETQYF.

The CDR3: CASSNYRGNQPQHF. The CDR3 DNA is TGCGCCAGCAGCAACTACAGGGGCAATCAGCCCCAGCATTTT. The chain uses TRBV4-1 and TRBJ1-5, with a possible D match to TRBD1 (6 bases). CDR3 size: 14 residues. Trimming took 5 bases from V and 2 from J, leaving 10 bases between them. Germline CDR1 and CDR2: MGHRA and YSYEKL.

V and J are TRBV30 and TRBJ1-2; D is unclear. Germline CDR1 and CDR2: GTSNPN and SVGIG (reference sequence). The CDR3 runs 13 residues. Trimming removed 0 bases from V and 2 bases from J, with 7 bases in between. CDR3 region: CAWSVEANYGYTF. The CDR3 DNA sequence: TGTGCCTGGAGTGTAGAGGCAAACTATGGCTACACCTTC.

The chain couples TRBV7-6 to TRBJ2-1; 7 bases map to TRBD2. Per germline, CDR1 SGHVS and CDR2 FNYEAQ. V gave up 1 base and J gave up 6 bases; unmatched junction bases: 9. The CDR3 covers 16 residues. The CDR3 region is CASSLGIGGRFNEQFF. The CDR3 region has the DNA TGTGCCAGCAGCTTAGGGATCGGCGGGAGATTCAATGAGCAGTTCTTC. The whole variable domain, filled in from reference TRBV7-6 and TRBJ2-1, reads GAGVSQSPRYKVTKRGQDVALRCDPISGHVSLYWYRQALGQGPEFLTYFNYEAQQDKSGLPNDRFSAERPEGSISTLTIQRTEQRDSAMYRCASSLGIGGRFNEQFFGPGTRLTVL.

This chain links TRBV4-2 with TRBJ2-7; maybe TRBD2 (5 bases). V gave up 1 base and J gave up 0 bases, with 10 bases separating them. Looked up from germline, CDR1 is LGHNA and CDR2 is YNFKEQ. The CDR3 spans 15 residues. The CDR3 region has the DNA TGTGCCAGCAGCCAAGGGAAGGCGGGCTCCTACGAGCAGTACTTC. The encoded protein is CASSQGKAGSYEQYF.

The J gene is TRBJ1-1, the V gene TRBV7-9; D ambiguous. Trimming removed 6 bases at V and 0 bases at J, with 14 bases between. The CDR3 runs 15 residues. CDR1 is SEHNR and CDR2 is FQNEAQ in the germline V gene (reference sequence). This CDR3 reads CASRMLDGLNTEAFF. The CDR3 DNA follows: TGTGCCAGCAGAATGCTAGATGGGTTGAACACTGAAGCTTTCTTT.

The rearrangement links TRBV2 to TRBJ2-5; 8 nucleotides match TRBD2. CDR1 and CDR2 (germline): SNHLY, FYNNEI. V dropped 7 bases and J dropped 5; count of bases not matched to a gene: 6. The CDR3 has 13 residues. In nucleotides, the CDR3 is TGTGCCAGCAACCCTAGCGGGCGGGAGACCCAGTACTTC. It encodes CASNPSGRETQYF.

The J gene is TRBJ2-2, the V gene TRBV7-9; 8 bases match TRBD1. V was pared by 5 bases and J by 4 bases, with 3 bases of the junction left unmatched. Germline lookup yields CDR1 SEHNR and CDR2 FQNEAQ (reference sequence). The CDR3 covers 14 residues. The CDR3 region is CASSVDRVTGELFF. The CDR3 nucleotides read TGTGCCAGCAGCGTGGACAGGGTCACCGGGGAGCTGTTTTTT.

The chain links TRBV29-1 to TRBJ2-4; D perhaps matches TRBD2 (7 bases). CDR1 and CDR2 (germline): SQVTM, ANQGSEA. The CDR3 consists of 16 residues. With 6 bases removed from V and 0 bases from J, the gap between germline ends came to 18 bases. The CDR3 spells CSVRFGGRGAKNIQYF. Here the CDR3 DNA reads TGCAGCGTGAGGTTCGGGGGGCGAGGAGCCAAAAACATTCAGTACTTC.

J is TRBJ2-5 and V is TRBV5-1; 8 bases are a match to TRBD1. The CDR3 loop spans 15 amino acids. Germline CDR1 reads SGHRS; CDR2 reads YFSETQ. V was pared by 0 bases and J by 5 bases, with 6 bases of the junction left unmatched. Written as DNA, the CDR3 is TGCGCCAGCAGCTTGGGCAGGGGGCGCGGGGAGACCCAGTACTTC. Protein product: CASSLGRGRGETQYF.

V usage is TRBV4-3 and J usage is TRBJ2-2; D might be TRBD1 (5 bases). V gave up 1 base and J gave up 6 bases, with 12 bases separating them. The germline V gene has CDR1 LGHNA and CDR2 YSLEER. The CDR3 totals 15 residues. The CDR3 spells CASSQVQGLSGELFF. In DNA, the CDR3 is TGCGCCAGCAGCCAAGTGCAGGGTTTGTCCGGGGAGCTGTTTTTT.

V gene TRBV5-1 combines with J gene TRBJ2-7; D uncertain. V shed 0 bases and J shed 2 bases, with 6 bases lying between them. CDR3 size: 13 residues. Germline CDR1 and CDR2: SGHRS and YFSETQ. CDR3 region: CASSLGTPYEQYF. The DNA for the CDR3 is TGCGCCAGCAGCTTGGGAACACCCTACGAGCAGTACTTC.

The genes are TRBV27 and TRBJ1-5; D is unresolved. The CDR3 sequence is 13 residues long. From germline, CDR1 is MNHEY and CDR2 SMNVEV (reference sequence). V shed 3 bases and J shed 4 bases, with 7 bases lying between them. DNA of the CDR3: TGTGCCAGCAGTTTGTCCCCTAATCAGCCCCAGCATTTT. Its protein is CASSLSPNQPQHF.